This is a list of T cell receptor beta chains from one sample in a study of blood T cells in healthy people across ages. MiXCR, applied by TCRdb to the 5' RACE reads, yields one record per CDR3 protein. The sample has roughly 650,000 distinct CDR3 sequences, approximately 30% seen once. Sequenced sample: blood. The receptors originated from an elderly woman in good health. Both conserved end residues are part of each CDR3. The order of the fields is clone size, D gene, V gene, J gene, CDR3 protein, CDR3 DNA. The D gene is left open where the match is weak. Size is stated for part of the rows, as once, few or many counts, or as a class when the clone is expanded.

many	TRBD1	TRBV2	TRBJ2-7	CASRVTGSTYEQYF	TGTGCCAGCAGGGTGACAGGGAGCACCTACGAGCAGTACTTC
many	.	TRBV5-1	TRBJ2-3	CASSLGGRTDTQYF	TGTGCCAGCAGTTTAGGGGGACGCACAGATACGCAGTATTTT
.	.	TRBV5-1	TRBJ2-7	CASSLAQRDGQYF	TGCGCCAGCAGCTTGGCACAGAGGGACGGGCAGTACTTC
.	.	TRBV30	TRBJ1-1	CAWTGTSTEAFF	TGTGCCTGGACAGGGACGAGTACTGAAGCTTTCTTT
many	.	TRBV11-3	TRBJ2-1	CASSLDPGGEQFF	TGTGCCAGCAGCTTAGATCCTGGGGGTGAGCAGTTCTTC
.	.	TRBV6-6	TRBJ2-2	CASSYGGPSGELFF	TGTGCCAGCAGTTACGGAGGGCCCTCCGGGGAGCTGTTTTTT
.	.	TRBV5-1	TRBJ2-7	CASSLAGAGQTGEQYF	TGCGCCAGCAGCTTGGCCGGGGCGGGACAGACCGGGGAGCAGTACTTC
.	.	TRBV20-1	TRBJ2-1	CSARPNSRFEQFF	TGCAGTGCTAGACCCAACTCCCGCTTTGAGCAGTTCTTC
many	.	TRBV6-5	TRBJ1-2	CASSYSAGRGYTF	TGTGCCAGCAGTTACTCGGCAGGGCGCGGCTACACCTTC
many	TRBD2	TRBV5-6	TRBJ2-3	CASSYTSGGADTQYF	TGTGCCAGCAGCTATACTAGCGGGGGCGCAGATACGCAGTATTTT
.	.	TRBV14	TRBJ1-6	CASSQDWLGDSPLHF	TGTGCCAGCAGCCAAGATTGGCTCGGGGATTCACCCCTCCACTTT
many	TRBD1	TRBV27	TRBJ1-6	CASSSGTGAGSPLHF	TGTGCCAGCAGTTCCGGGACAGGGGCAGGGTCACCCCTCCACTTT
many	.	TRBV5-1	TRBJ1-5	CASSLGGGGQPQHF	TGTGCCAGCAGCTTGGGCGGGGGTGGGCAGCCCCAGCATTTT
few	.	TRBV3-1	TRBJ2-3	CASSQDMAAREQYF	TGTGCCAGCAGCCAAGATATGGCTGCACGGGAGCAGTATTTT
.	TRBD2	TRBV10-3	TRBJ2-3	CAISDRLAGSTDTQYF	TGTGCCATCAGTGACCGACTAGCGGGGAGCACAGATACGCAGTATTTT
many	TRBD1	TRBV2	TRBJ1-1	CADQGDRGLNTEAFF	TGTGCCGACCAGGGGGACCGGGGCTTGAACACTGAAGCTTTCTTT
many	TRBD1	TRBV6-6	TRBJ1-5	CASSRDRAYQPQHF	TGTGCCAGCAGCAGAGACAGGGCCTATCAGCCCCAGCATTTT
.	TRBD1	TRBV20-1	TRBJ1-4	CSANKRRPGQGGTVNEKLFF	TGCAGCGCCAACAAAAGACGACCGGGACAGGGGGGGACAGTTAATGAAAAACTGTTTTTT
few	.	TRBV5-5	TRBJ2-7	CASSFSDTFYEQYF	TGTGCCAGCAGCTTTTCGGACACATTCTACGAGCAGTACTTC
many	TRBD1	TRBV7-2	TRBJ1-5	CASSLDRDQPQHF	TGTGCCAGCAGTTTGGACAGGGACCAGCCCCAGCATTTT
many	TRBD2	TRBV20-1	TRBJ2-1	CSARAGTSGGIRGDEQFF	TGCAGTGCTAGGGCCGGGACTAGCGGGGGGATAAGAGGGGATGAGCAGTTCTTC
.	TRBD1	TRBV5-4	TRBJ2-3	CASSPTGWSDTQYF	TGTGCCAGCAGCCCGACAGGGTGGTCAGATACGCAGTATTTT
many	TRBD2	TRBV20-1	TRBJ2-1	CSASTAGTSDYNEQFF	TGCAGTGCCTCCACCGCCGGGACTAGCGATTACAATGAGCAGTTCTTC
many	.	TRBV28	TRBJ2-7	CASSPLPAKGEQYF	TGTGCCAGCAGTCCCCTGCCAGCTAAGGGCGAGCAGTACTTC
many	.	TRBV4-2	TRBJ2-3	CASSQEVSDTQYF	TGTGCCAGCAGCCAAGAAGTATCCGATACGCAGTATTTT
many	TRBD1	TRBV10-3	TRBJ2-3	CAMRGLGTDTQYF	TGTGCTATGAGGGGGCTCGGCACAGATACGCAGTATTTT
many	TRBD1	TRBV5-5	TRBJ2-5	CASSLRGGHETQYF	TGTGCCAGCAGCTTAAGAGGGGGCCACGAGACCCAGTACTTC
many	.	TRBV11-2	TRBJ2-5	CASSRNEETQYF	TGTGCCAGCAGCCGAAACGAAGAGACCCAGTACTTC
few	.	TRBV29-1	TRBJ2-7	CSVQGSIYEQYF	TGCAGCGTTCAGGGTTCGATCTACGAGCAGTACTTC
.	.	TRBV7-2	TRBJ2-5	CASSSGVDGQETQYF	TGTGCCAGCAGCTCAGGGGTCGACGGCCAAGAGACCCAGTACTTC
many	.	TRBV29-1	TRBJ2-1	CSVGVAGLGNEQFF	TGCAGCGTTGGGGTCGCAGGCTTAGGGAATGAGCAGTTCTTC
many	.	TRBV7-2	TRBJ1-6	CASSEPRDSPLHF	TGTGCCAGCAGCGAACCCAGGGATTCACCCCTCCACTTT
once	.	TRBV24-1	TRBJ2-1	CATSDDRYNEQFF	TGTGCCACCAGTGATGACAGGTACAATGAGCAGTTCTTC
few	TRBD2	TRBV12-3/TRBV12-4	TRBJ2-2	CASSLFGGANGELFF	TGTGCCAGCAGTTTGTTCGGGGGGGCAAACGGGGAGCTGTTTTTT
many	.	TRBV5-1	TRBJ2-7	CASSPMTVSYEQYF	TGCGCCAGCAGCCCAATGACAGTCTCCTACGAGCAGTACTTC
.	TRBD2	TRBV4-2	TRBJ2-4	CASSHPSGGANIQYF	TGTGCCAGCAGCCACCCTAGCGGGGGGGCTAACATTCAGTACTTC
.	.	TRBV7-6	TRBJ2-3	CASSLGQSVPDTQYF	TGTGCCAGCAGCTTAGGTCAGAGTGTTCCAGATACGCAGTATTTT
many	TRBD1	TRBV24-1	TRBJ2-6	CATSGPGQGAGANVLTF	TGTGCCACCAGCGGCCCGGGACAGGGGGCTGGGGCCAACGTCCTGACTTTC
.	.	TRBV9	TRBJ1-1	CASSGSGGGTEAFF	TGTGCCAGCAGCGGATCGGGAGGGGGCACTGAAGCTTTCTTT
many	.	TRBV7-2	TRBJ2-7	CASSLKSGYEQYF	TGTGCCAGCAGCTTAAAGAGTGGATACGAGCAGTACTTC
.	.	TRBV20-1	TRBJ1-4	CSASEGSTTNEKLFF	TGCAGTGCTAGTGAGGGTTCAACAACTAATGAAAAACTGTTTTTT
many	.	TRBV20-1	TRBJ1-2	CGPGSNYGYTF	TGCGGTCCGGGATCCAACTATGGCTACACCTTC
many	.	TRBV24-1	TRBJ2-7	CATSDSGPAYEQYF	TGTGCCACCAGTGACTCAGGTCCAGCCTACGAGCAGTACTTC
.	.	TRBV2	TRBJ1-2	CASSPLRLDGYTF	TGTGCCAGCAGTCCCCTAAGGCTAGATGGCTACACCTTC
.	.	TRBV20-1	TRBJ2-7	CSASGQVPYEQYF	TGCAGTGCTAGTGGGCAGGTCCCCTACGAGCAGTACTTC
many	.	TRBV11-3	TRBJ2-3	CASRGGVTDTQYF	TGTGCCAGCCGGGGCGGGGTCACAGATACGCAGTATTTT
many	TRBD1	TRBV5-5	TRBJ2-7	CASMAGQGLDHEQYF	TGTGCCAGCATGGCGGGACAGGGGCTTGATCACGAGCAGTACTTC
.	.	TRBV7-2	TRBJ2-1	CASAERASSYNEQFF	TGTGCCAGCGCTGAGCGGGCCAGCTCCTACAATGAGCAGTTCTTC
.	TRBD1	TRBV7-3	TRBJ2-1	CASSFDRDTYNEQFF	TGTGCCAGCAGCTTTGACAGGGATACCTACAATGAGCAGTTCTTC
.	TRBD1	TRBV11-2	TRBJ1-1	CASSLSPDRATAEAFF	TGTGCCAGCAGCCTCTCTCCGGACAGGGCGACCGCTGAAGCTTTCTTT
many	TRBD2	TRBV20-1	TRBJ2-1	CSASPGLAGGAYNEQFF	TGCAGTGCTAGCCCAGGTTTAGCGGGGGGTGCCTACAATGAGCAGTTCTTC
.	.	TRBV7-2	TRBJ2-7	CASSLATGSVYSEQYF	TGTGCCAGCAGCTTAGCAACAGGATCCGTCTACTCCGAGCAGTACTTC
many	TRBD2	TRBV12-5	TRBJ2-5	CASGLVRGGIQETQYF	TGTGCTAGTGGTTTGGTCCGGGGGGGCATCCAAGAGACCCAGTACTTC
.	TRBD1	TRBV7-3	TRBJ2-3	CASSRSQGTWDTQYF	TGTGCCAGCAGCCGGTCACAGGGGACATGGGATACGCAGTATTTT
many	TRBD2	TRBV12-3/TRBV12-4	TRBJ2-1	CASSLTGIAGGRIAEQFF	TGTGCCAGCAGTTTAACCGGAATAGCGGGGGGGCGGATCGCTGAGCAGTTCTTC
many	.	TRBV5-1	TRBJ2-1	CASSLGQGEQFF	TGCGCCAGCAGCTTGGGGCAGGGTGAGCAGTTCTTC
many	TRBD2	TRBV7-6	TRBJ2-3	CASSLGAGGHTDTQYF	TGTGCCAGCAGCTTAGGAGCGGGGGGTCACACAGATACGCAGTATTTT